Listed here is a single T cell receptor beta chain. This clone's antigen is unknown. Within one base of it there is no much larger clone, and no base qualities were kept. According to the germline V gene, CDR1 reads SGHNT and CDR2 reads YENEEA. The junction shows trimming of 8 bases on V and 0 bases on J, and the gene matches do not reach 7 bases of it. The CDR3, cysteine through phenylalanine, is 14 amino acids long. Just CDR3 DNA is preserved here, 42 bases in frame from base 1. The data are from a study of T cell responses to AZD1222 COVID-19 vaccine (TCRdb year 2021). Context from the whole study: A total of about 230 trial participants underwent TCR sequencing, of whom about 210 received two doses of AZD1222 and some 25 received two doses of the MenACWY control vaccine. Trial participants were enrolled into age subgroups of 18-55, 56-69 and 70-plus years, which contained about 150, 27 and 61 TCR-sequenced participants, respectively. Paper-wide results and their limitations: CD4 TCRs associated with the vaccine covered the entire spike protein, and the dominant responses were in regions 160-218 and 743-854. Participants were mostly white British and included more females than males, and it was suggested by the authors that clonal diversity may have been underestimated. Conclusions about previously exposed vaccinees are limited because only a handful of AZD1222 recipients were SARS-CoV-2 seropositive at baseline. In the small 56-69-year group, the increase in depth fell short of significance, most likely because of low power. Spike-specific TCR breadth and depth rose significantly after two AZD1222 doses compared with day 0 and with MenACWY recipients. Reportedly, almost half of the unique spike-specific TCRs recognized epitopes lying outside the regions that are mutated in the B.1.351 and B.1.1.7 variants. No day 14 peak-response samples were available, so repertoires were characterized only after the peak T cell response.

What the time point label conveys for this sample: about 28 days (+/-7) after the second vaccine dose. Because spike-specific TCR depth and breadth did not differ between the two schedules, AZD1222 recipients who got a second dose at roughly 4 weeks were pooled with those who got a second dose at roughly 12 weeks. Samples from vaccinated people were obtained from the UK trials COV001 and COV002, which included a single-blind randomized controlled phase 2/3 trial of AZD1222 (ChAdOx1 nCoV-19) in healthy adults. For TCRbeta chain sequencing, PBMC samples from trial participants were taken at day 0 and at day 28 after the second dose. The CDR3 regions of human TCRbeta chains were analyzed by immunosequencing. The authors processed their data as follows. Repertoire TCRs were matched against a reference library of SARS-CoV-2-specific TCRs generated with the MIRA antigen-specificity platform. Breadth was defined as the fraction of unique TCRs that were SARS-CoV-2-associated. Depth was defined as the fraction of total T cells that were SARS-CoV-2-associated. Each spike-specific TCR was assigned to its reactive spike region and to a CD4 or CD8 class using the MIRA data. Log10-transformed breadth and depth values were compared by one-way ANOVA with Sidak's multiple comparisons tests. This immuneACCESS table, as held by TCRdb, lists in-frame sequences with V and J called but not all clones. Of the missing ones, under half trace to an unresolved V gene in checked studies; the others have no known cause. The V and J calls and clone size were taken over from that table, and D and trimming were inferred from the DNA. The sample yields roughly 50,000 clones; about 86% were counted once. The top ten constitute 6.5% to 8.5% of the sample.

The chain is made from TRBV11-3 and TRBJ2-7; 7 junctional bases match TRBD2. The sample here was peripheral blood, taken 28 days after the second AZD1222 dose. This receptor was taken from an adult who received the AZD1222 COVID-19 vaccine. CDR3 protein: CASSQGGSSYEQYF. The base sequence is TGTGCCAGCTCCCAGGGCGGGAGCTCCTACGAGCAGTACTTC.